This T cell receptor (beta chain) came from a study of blood T cells in healthy people across ages. This clonotype has only a few counts. Through a sample-barcoded 5' primer and a J-beta primer mix, a second PCR was run for roughly 7 to 11 cycles. Sequencing of every sample gave 2.5 million or more CDR3-containing paired-end reads. TCRdb itself ran the 5' RACE reads through MiXCR, one entry per CDR3 protein. The repertoire consists of about 1,600,000 distinct CDR3 sequences, with about 43% occurring once and the leading ten covering less than 8%. Each sample provided at least 5 micrograms of extracted total RNA. Germline values: CDR1 DFQATT, CDR2 SNEGSKA (reference sequence). The trim removed 4 bases at V and 3 bases at J, leaving 5 bases unmatched. The CDR3 sequence is 13 residues long.

The chain employs TRBV20-1 and TRBJ2-7, with 8 bases matching TRBD1. Sequencing was done on a sample of blood. The sequence came from a woman aged 18-29 years in good health. The CDR3 reads CSATGTGIYEQYF. The CDR3 region has the DNA TGCAGTGCTACCGGGACAGGAATCTACGAGCAGTACTTC.